This TCR beta chain was captured by sequencing in a study of blood T cell repertoires in COVID-19. Turning to the study itself: Specimens from acute and convalescent COVID-19 originated in the United States, Italy and Spain. PBMCs, B-cell-depleted T cells, or T cells were the source of the cDNA or gDNA that made up the material.

Germline V gene lookup returns CDR1 SGHRS and CDR2 YFSETQ. CDR3 length equals 14 residues. V was cut by 1 base and J by 1 base, with 6 bases left in between. Seattle enrolled patients during active infection and tracked them longitudinally. In the original analysis: Amplification from reference gene primers served as the basis for estimated nucleated cell counts. The assay was immunoSEQ multiplex PCR, and TCRdb's table has in-frame clones only and misses some. V and J calls and clone size come straight from that table; D and trimming were deduced from the DNA. The sample shows approximately 330,000 clones, almost 90% of them seen only once.

The sequence was collected from a woman between 35 and 50 years old with COVID-19, enrolled during active disease. The chain couples TRBV5-1 to TRBJ1-3, with D uncertain. What was sequenced was peripheral blood. The CDR3 nucleotides are TGCGCCAGCAGCTTGTTGGAGTCTGGAAACACCATATATTTT. It is translated as CASSLLESGNTIYF.